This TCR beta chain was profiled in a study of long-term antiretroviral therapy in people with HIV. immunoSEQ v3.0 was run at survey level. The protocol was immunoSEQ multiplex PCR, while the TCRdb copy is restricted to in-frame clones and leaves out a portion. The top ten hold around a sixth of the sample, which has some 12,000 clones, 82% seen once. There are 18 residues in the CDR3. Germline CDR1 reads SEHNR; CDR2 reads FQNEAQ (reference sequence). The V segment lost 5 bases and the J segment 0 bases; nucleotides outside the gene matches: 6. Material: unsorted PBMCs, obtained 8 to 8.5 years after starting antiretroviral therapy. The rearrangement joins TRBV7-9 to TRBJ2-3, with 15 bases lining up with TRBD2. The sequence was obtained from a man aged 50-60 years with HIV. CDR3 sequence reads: CASSKGTSGGLSTDTQYF. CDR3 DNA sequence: TGTGCCAGCAGCAAGGGGACTAGCGGGGGGCTAAGCACAGATACGCAGTATTTT.